The present entry profiles one T cell receptor (beta chain) with its context. Its target is unknown. This CDR3 has 12 residues. Trimming removed 5 bases from V and 3 bases from J, with 5 bases in between. Germline V gives CDR1 SNHLY, CDR2 FYNNEI. Primers included in the PCR were 60 Vbeta and 13 Jbeta primers. TCRdb's table, derived via immunoSEQ multiplex PCR, lists solely in-frame clones and lacks some. Counted here are 90,000 to 100,000 clones, roughly 70% occurring once; the ten biggest clones make up about 2.5%. This entry is derived from a study of cytomegalovirus exposure and HLA in healthy donors. Study-wide results and caveats: Most TCR beta V segments were productive about 90% or about 30% of the time in an earlier analysis.

V is TRBV2 and J is TRBJ1-5; no clear D gene. This TCR was recovered from a man aged 50 to 60 in good health and CMV-seronegative. Sequencing input: PBMCs. In DNA, the CDR3 is TGTGCCAGCAGTAACAACAATCAGCCCCAGCATTTT. Encoded protein: CASSNNNQPQHF. Full variable domain (outside the CDR3, taken from reference TRBV2 and TRBJ1-5): EPEVTQTPSHQVTQMGQEVILRCVPISNHLYFYWYRQILGQKVEFLVSFYNNEISEKSEIFDDQFSVERPDGSNFTLKIRSTKLEDSAMYFCASSNNNQPQHFGDGTRLSIL.